Sequencing of this T cell receptor (beta chain) was carried out in a study of T cells in Graves' hyperthyroidism and ophthalmopathy. Each ophthalmopathy patient scored at least 3 on the Clinical Activity Score and at least 4 on NOSPECS grade, with duration under 3 months. Clinical symptoms, serum thyroxine, TRAb, thyroid ultrasound and orbital computed tomography informed diagnoses. This CDR3 spans 16 amino acids. The germline gives CDR1 MDHEN, CDR2 SYDVKM. Study results and caveats: Most thyroid clonotypes with frequency above 0.001 were detected in blood. Before onset, by a median of around six months, the model predicted ophthalmopathy.

This clonotype turned up a few times. Antigen specificity is unknown. A much larger clone differs from this one at a single base, so this may be a read error. RNA transcripts gave rise to amplified TCR beta CDR3 regions. An initial round of RT-PCR targeting the TCR CDR3 relied on the HTBI primer set. MiXCR was run by TCRdb on the multiplex PCR reads, yielding one entry per CDR3 protein. This sample carries some 370,000 distinct CDR3 sequences, roughly an eighth of them seen once, and the ten largest clones take around 28%. This receptor was obtained from a man between 45 and 60 years old with Graves' ophthalmopathy. Sequenced sample: blood. The chain is built from TRBV28 and TRBJ2-7, with a possible D match to TRBD2 (7 bases). DNA of the CDR3: TGTGCCGGCAGGGGCCAACGCGGGAGTGGGGACTACGAGCAGTACTTC. Its translation is CAGRGQRGSGDYEQYF. Drawing the rest from reference TRBV28 and TRBJ2-7, the complete variable domain is DVKVTQSSRYLVKRTGEKVFLECVQDMDHENMFWYRQDPGLGLRLIYFSYDVKMKEKGDIPEGYSVSREKKERFSLILESASTNQTSMYLCAGRGQRGSGDYEQYFGPGTRLTVT.